This T cell receptor beta chain was recorded in a study of cytomegalovirus exposure and HLA in healthy donors. General study findings and limits: An observed cluster of highly shared sequence variants was recorded as a likely sequencing artifact. Reportedly, a later analysis found an Asian-associated ancestry cluster had fewer N-insertions than the roughly 670-donor mean. TRBV6-2, TRBV6-3 and some other V segments were unresolvable in 87-base-pair reads.

Germline V gene data show CDR1 as SGHAT and CDR2 as FQNNGV. J lost 3 bases, V lost 3 bases, and 2 bases had no gene match. This CDR3 comprises 14 residues. Comment on this clone: Its antigen is not identified.

With 60 Vbeta and 13 Jbeta primers, the PCR was carried out. Clones were read by immunoSEQ multiplex PCR, and TCRdb kept only the in-frame ones, dropping some. The data contain about 52,000 clones, more than 65% of them singletons. Sequencing was performed on PBMCs. The receptor comes from a woman aged 45-60 years in good health and CMV-seronegative. The rearrangement links TRBV11-2 to TRBJ1-5; 7 nucleotides match TRBD1. The CDR3 DNA reads TGTGCCAGCAGCTTCGACAGGGTCAATCAGCCCCAGCATTTT. Translating it yields CASSFDRVNQPQHF. The whole variable domain, filled in from reference TRBV11-2 and TRBJ1-5, reads EAGVAQSPRYKIIEKRQSVAFWCNPISGHATLYWYQQILGQGPKLLIQFQNNGVVDDSQLPKDRFSAERLKGVDSTLKIQPAKLEDSAVYLCASSFDRVNQPQHFGDGTRLSIL.